The TCR beta chain under discussion was sequenced for a study of control samples from healthy donors and cancer patients. Per the germline V gene, CDR1 is SEHNR and CDR2 is FQNEAQ (reference sequence). CDR3 size: 15 residues. Between the trimmed V and J ends, which lost 0 bases and 1 base, there was a span of 10 bases. Method: immunoSEQ multiplex PCR; TCRdb's copy keeps in-frame clones and lacks some. This sample has some 150,000 clones, with around 96% found just once. Sequenced material: blood. This TCR was sampled from a woman between 25 and 40 years old in good health. This chain links TRBV7-9 with TRBJ2-7, with unresolved D. CDR3 loop: CASSLATGRSYEQYF. In nucleotides, the CDR3 is TGTGCCAGCAGCTTAGCTACCGGTAGGTCCTACGAGCAGTACTTC.